The next 17 T cell receptor beta chains were all read from a single sample in a study of vaccination effects on CD4 cells after COVID-19. Clones were sequenced by immunoSEQ multiplex PCR, and TCRdb holds only the in-frame ones, with some missing. The table lists around 60,000 clones, about 80% of them singletons. The antigens of these receptors remain unknown. Antigen-specific CD4+ T cells expanded by the ViraFEST assay with viral peptide pools were then sequenced. It was after more than nine days of culture that CD4+ T cells were isolated. Participants each got two BNT162b2 or mRNA-1273 vaccine doses. The sample in question was CD4+ T cells from PBMCs cultured with HCoV-229E spike peptides, obtained after COVID-19 vaccination. The receptors originated from a human donor who received a COVID-19 vaccine.

The V gene is TRBV18, the J gene TRBJ1-3, with D possibly being TRBD1 (6 bases). This CDR3 contains 16 residues. V lost 4 bases, J lost 0 bases, and 13 bases lay in between. Germline assignment: CDR1 KGHSH and CDR2 LQKENI. As DNA, the CDR3 is TGTGCCAGCTCACGGTCTGGGGGCCTCTCTGGAAACACCATATATTTT. This encodes CASSRSGGLSGNTIYF. The variable domain in full, completed from reference TRBV18 and TRBJ1-3, reads NAGVMQNPRHLVRRRGQEARLRCSPMKGHSHVYWYRQLPEEGLKFMVYLQKENIIDESGMPKERFSAEFPKEGPSILRIQQVVRGDSAAYFCASSRSGGLSGNTIYFGEGSWLTVV.

The chain couples TRBV6-5 to TRBJ2-2; TRBD1 or TRBD2 may be the D gene (5 bases each). V lost 6 bases and J 2 bases, leaving 13 bases between the germline ends. The CDR3 extends over 15 amino acids. Germline assignment: CDR1 MNHEY and CDR2 SVGAGI. In DNA, the CDR3 is TGTGCCAGCAGACCGGGACGAACAAACACCGGGGAGCTGTTTTTT. Its protein product is CASRPGRTNTGELFF.

This clone was picked up a small number of times. The J gene is TRBJ2-2, the V gene TRBV6-4; TRBD2 matches at 8 bases. Looked up from germline, CDR1 is MRHNA and CDR2 is SNTAGT. The CDR3 has 16 amino acids. The V segment lost 5 bases and the J segment 3 bases; nucleotides outside the gene matches: 8. DNA for the CDR3: TGTGCCAGCAGTATGACTAGCGTCTCTTACACCGGGGAGCTGTTTTTT. It yields the protein CASSMTSVSYTGELFF.

This clone was counted only a few times. The rearrangement joins TRBV10-3 to TRBJ1-1; D remains unclear. The V and J ends lost 8 bases and 1 base respectively, with 17 bases between them. CDR3 length: 15 amino acids. Germline CDR1 and CDR2: ENHRY and SYGVKD. Here the CDR3 reads CAISSISGKNTEAFF. The CDR3 bases are TGTGCCATCTCATCGATTTCAGGCAAGAACACTGAAGCTTTCTTT.

V usage is TRBV2 and J usage is TRBJ2-2; 11 bases are a match to TRBD1. This CDR3 is built from 16 residues. V lost 5 bases to trimming and J lost 4 bases; unmatched junction nucleotides: 6. Germline V gene sequence: CDR1 SNHLY, CDR2 FYNNEI. In DNA form, the CDR3 reads TGTGCCAGCAGTTGGGACAGGGGGGGATTCACCGGGGAGCTGTTTTTT. Encoded protein: CASSWDRGGFTGELFF. Based on the CDR3 plus reference TRBV2 and TRBJ2-2, the full variable domain is EPEVTQTPSHQVTQMGQEVILRCVPISNHLYFYWYRQILGQKVEFLVSFYNNEISEKSEIFDDQFSVERPDGSNFTLKIRSTKLEDSAMYFCASSWDRGGFTGELFFGEGSRLTVL.

The chain is built from TRBV3-1 (or the pseudogene TRBV3-2) and TRBJ1-1; maybe TRBD1 (5 bases). The length of the CDR3 is 14 residues. The V end lost 4 bases, the J end lost 0 bases, and 9 bases lay between the germline ends. CDR1 is LGHDT and CDR2 is YNNKEL in the germline V gene (reference sequence). The CDR3 protein is CASSRGGMNTEAFF. The DNA of the CDR3 is TGTGCCAGCAGCCGGGGCGGGATGAACACTGAAGCTTTCTTT.

V and J are TRBV19 and TRBJ2-2; TRBD1 matches at 7 bases. This CDR3 has 13 residues. V gave up 6 bases and J gave up 5 bases; unmatched junction bases: 3. Per the germline V gene, CDR1 is LNHDA and CDR2 is SQIVND (reference sequence). The CDR3 region is CASRRGLTGELFF. The CDR3 region has the DNA TGTGCCAGTAGGAGGGGGCTTACCGGGGAGCTGTTTTTT.

V is TRBV3-1 (or the pseudogene TRBV3-2) and J is TRBJ1-2; D may be TRBD1 (6 bases). CDR3 length: 14 residues. Trimming left V 4 bases short and J 3 bases short, with 12 bases between. Germline loops: CDR1 LGHDT, CDR2 YNNKEL (reference sequence). The DNA of the CDR3 is TGTGCCAGCAGCCCCCAGGGGATCGACTATGGCTACACCTTC. This codes for CASSPQGIDYGYTF.

The chain employs TRBV27 and TRBJ2-2, with 7 bases that match TRBD1. CDR3 length equals 15 residues. From germline, CDR1 is MNHEY and CDR2 SMNVEV (reference sequence). The junction had 11 bases not matched to a gene; V was cut back by 7 bases and J by 6 bases. For the CDR3, the DNA is TGTGCCAGCACCACCCTGGGGCAGGGGGCCGGGGAGCTGTTTTTT. Translation: CASTTLGQGAGELFF.

V and J are TRBV9 and TRBJ2-7; 11 positions match TRBD1. Losses at the gene ends were 3 bases for V and 2 bases for J; bases not matched to a gene: 10. The CDR3 loop spans 17 amino acids. Germline V lookup: CDR1 SGDLS, CDR2 YYNGEE. For the CDR3, the DNA is TGTGCCAGCAGCGAGTGGACAGGGGGCTGGACCCCCTACGAGCAGTACGTC. Its translation is CASSEWTGGWTPYEQYV.

The chain joins TRBV5-1 to TRBJ2-1; possibly TRBD2 for D (5 bases). The length of the CDR3 is 14 residues. The germline gives CDR1 SGHRS, CDR2 YFSETQ. Trimming took off 4 bases at V and 7 bases at J, with 15 bases between the two ends. The CDR3 coding sequence is TGCGCCAGCAGCCCGCTGACTGGGGAGAATGAGCAGTTCTTC. Encoded protein: CASSPLTGENEQFF.

This clone was detected a few times. This rearrangement joins TRBV5-1 to TRBJ1-6; 7 bases match TRBD1. The CDR3 spans 14 residues. Trimming at V came to 0 bases and at J to 7 bases, leaving 1 base not matched to a gene. Germline V lookup: CDR1 SGHRS, CDR2 YFSETQ. The DNA of the CDR3 is TGCGCCAGCAGCTTGGACAGGGGAAATTCACCCCTCCACTTT. This codes for CASSLDRGNSPLHF.

V and J are TRBV12-5 and TRBJ2-2, with a tentative D call TRBD2 (7 bases). Per germline, CDR1 LGHNT and CDR2 FRNRAP. The CDR3 runs 14 residues. Trimming cost V 5 bases and J 5 bases, with 12 bases left between them. The CDR3 region is CASGGEGETGELFF. The CDR3 DNA reads as TGTGCTAGTGGTGGGGAGGGGGAAACCGGGGAGCTGTTTTTT.

The chain combines TRBV19 with TRBJ1-1, with 9 bases that match TRBD1. The germline gives CDR1 LNHDA, CDR2 SQIVND (reference sequence). The trim removed 6 bases at V and 4 bases at J, leaving 9 bases unmatched. The CDR3 totals 15 residues. The CDR3 protein is CASSGTGFTSTEAFF. The CDR3 DNA sequence: TGTGCCAGTAGCGGGACAGGGTTTACTAGCACTGAAGCTTTCTTT.

This clone was seen a few times. The J gene is TRBJ1-4, the V gene TRBV6-5; the D gene is possibly TRBD1 (5 bases). V lost 4 bases and J lost 3, with 12 bases in between. Germline CDR1 and CDR2: MNHEY and SVGAGI. CDR3 length: 15 residues. This chain's CDR3 is CASSFQGTANEKLFF. The CDR3 DNA sequence: TGTGCCAGCAGTTTCCAAGGGACGGCTAATGAAAAACTGTTTTTT.

The chain uses TRBV12-3 or TRBV12-4 and TRBJ2-6; 7 nucleotides agree with TRBD1. CDR3 length: 13 amino acids. The junction had 3 bases not matched to a gene; V was cut back by 4 bases and J by 9 bases. CDR3 in DNA: TGTGCCAGCAGTTCGGGACAGAACAACGTCCTGACTTTC. Translation: CASSSGQNNVLTF.

The chain carries TRBV6-1 and TRBJ2-7; D gene uncertain. Germline V gives CDR1 MNHNS, CDR2 SASEGT. Deletions cut 2 bases from V and 3 bases from J, with 5 bases between. This CDR3 is built from 12 residues. The CDR3 is CASSEFLYEQYV. The CDR3 DNA sequence: TGTGCCAGCAGTGAATTCCTCTACGAGCAGTACGTC.